This TCR beta chain stems from a study of T-cell memory formation after mild COVID-19. Concerning this clonotype itself: No antigen is known for it.

Study findings and constraints: CD4+ bias marked clones expanding day 15 to 37, unlike balanced contracting clones.

Using constant-segment primers, 5'RACE produced TCR alpha and TCR beta cDNA libraries carrying sample barcodes and UMIs. A single record per CDR3 protein comes from TCRdb applying MiXCR to the 5' RACE reads. The table shows 25,000 to 35,000 distinct CDR3 sequences, with approximately 7% occurring only once. The sequence derives from an adult woman who had mild COVID-19 (a few samples of this study predate the infection). Cell type and time point are not known. The sample comprised PBMCs or a T cell subset sorted from them (not recorded which).

The CDR3: CRPERQEAEAFF. In nucleotides, the CDR3 is TGCAGGCCGGAAAGACAGGAGGCTGAAGCTTTCTTT. This sequence joins TRBV20-1 and TRBJ1-1, with TRBD1 as a possible D gene (6 bases). Germline V gene lookup returns CDR1 DFQATT and CDR2 SNEGSKA (reference sequence). This CDR3 contains 12 residues.